Sequencing of this T cell receptor (beta chain) was carried out in a study of T cells after yellow fever vaccination. General study findings and limits: Boosting was followed by the reappearance of most primary-vaccination clones (around 95% CD4, about 90% CD8). Sorted repertoires could include abundant contaminating clonotypes from bulk cells.

Details on this clonotype: What it recognizes is unknown.

With V trimmed by 4 bases and J by 5 bases, 4 bases remained unmatched. The CDR3 contains 13 residues. In germline, CDR1 is SGHTA, CDR2 FQGNSA. In TCRdb, the 5' RACE reads were re-called with MiXCR into one record per CDR3 protein. In the table there are 300,000 to 350,000 distinct CDR3 sequences, around 4.1% of which are singletons. This sample comprised PBMCs, obtained 5 days after the yellow fever booster vaccination. This TCR was sampled from a man between 18 and 35 years old who received the YFV17D yellow fever vaccine. V gene TRBV7-2 combines with J gene TRBJ2-7; 8 bases are a match to TRBD1. CDR3 bases: TGTGCCAGCAGCTCCCGGACAGGGAACGAGCAGTACTTC. Residues: CASSSRTGNEQYF. Looking up the rest from reference TRBV7-2 and TRBJ2-7 gives the full variable domain: GAGVSQSPSNKVTEKGKDVELRCDPISGHTALYWYRQSLGQGLEFLIYFQGNSAPDKSGLPSDRFSAERTGGSVSTLTIQRTQQEDSAVYLCASSSRTGNEQYFGPGTRLTVT.